This TCR beta chain was captured by sequencing in a study of T-cell memory formation after mild COVID-19. General study points: Pre-infection memory harbored some responding clones, suggesting cross-reactive memory joined. Whether day 37 second-wave clones are SARS-CoV-2-specific was not confirmed. Clones shrinking between day 15 and 85 showed a balanced CD4/CD8 split, and those that grew later tilted toward CD4+.

About this clonotype: Its antigen is as yet unknown.

V shed 0 bases and J 5 bases; nucleotides not matched to a gene: 7. Germline V gene data show CDR1 as SGHRS and CDR2 as YFSETQ. This CDR3 is 15 amino acids long. Employing constant-segment primers, 5'RACE generated TCR alpha and TCR beta cDNA libraries bearing sample barcodes and UMIs. TCRdb reanalysed the 5' RACE reads using MiXCR and keeps one entry per CDR3 protein. The sample holds fewer than 650,000 distinct CDR3 sequences; approximately 21% are singletons and the top ten take roughly 8.1%. This TCR was sampled from an adult woman who had mild COVID-19 (a few samples of this study predate the infection). Cell type and time point are not known. Sequencing was performed on PBMCs or a T cell subset sorted from them (not recorded which). V gene TRBV5-1 combines with J gene TRBJ2-7; 8 positions agree with TRBD2. This CDR3 reads CASSLVGSGSHEQYF. The CDR3 DNA reads TGCGCCAGCAGCTTGGTCGGGAGCGGGAGCCACGAGCAGTACTTC.